This is a list of T cell receptor beta chains from one sample in a study of cytomegalovirus exposure and HLA in healthy donors. The protocol was immunoSEQ multiplex PCR, while the TCRdb copy is restricted to in-frame clones and leaves out a portion. The data contain roughly 84,000 clones, 55% to 65% of them singletons. The material sequenced was PBMCs. The receptors were gathered from a woman between 40 and 55 years old in good health and CMV-seropositive. The CDR3 runs from the conserved cysteine through the conserved F or W.

TRBV6-4,TRBJ1-5,CASSPGTGANQPQHF
TRBV27,TRBJ2-3,CASSLSLRGGYTDTQYF
TRBV2,TRBJ1-2,CASSVTGTEYGYTF
TRBV7-8,TRBJ1-2,CASSAQGSYGYTF
TRBV5-5,TRBJ2-5,CASSFRGGRALETQYF
TRBV19,TRBJ2-7,CASSQNGLAGAEQYF
TRBV27,TRBJ2-2,CASSSLTGELFF
TRBV19,TRBJ1-4,CASTRTGLNEKLFF
TRBV28,TRBJ1-1,CASSSQSGTGGLEAFF
TRBV7-2,TRBJ2-7,CASSLGLADYEQYF
TRBV7-2,TRBJ1-4,CASSPGRTEKLFF
TRBV19,TRBJ2-7,CASSIGVGQIYEQYF
TRBV9,TRBJ2-7,CASSVSPGTYEQYF
TRBV7-2,TRBJ2-7,CASSWTGGGSYEQYF
TRBV6-1,TRBJ1-4,CASSTRQATNEKLFF
TRBV4-2,TRBJ2-2,CASSQATGGGELFF
TRBV2,TRBJ1-4,CASSVQGMINEKLFF
TRBV28,TRBJ1-2,CASSPAGTGGNYGYTF
TRBV28,TRBJ1-1,CASSSPQGYTEAFF
TRBV28,TRBJ2-5,CASSLPWTGRVEETQYF
TRBV7-9,TRBJ2-7,CASSFAAGGLYEQYF
TRBV19,TRBJ1-4,CASSIRGKLFF
TRBV9,TRBJ1-1,CASSVGGTANTEAFF
TRBV27,TRBJ2-7,CASSSWTGADEQYF
TRBV7-2,TRBJ1-1,CASSYSPNTEAFF
TRBV18,TRBJ2-1,CASSLGQVQGNEQFF
TRBV6-5,TRBJ2-3,CASRQQGYHTDTQYF
TRBV10-3,TRBJ2-5,CAISGGQGKETQYF
TRBV7-2,TRBJ1-6,CASSLISGTGVGSPLHF
TRBV4-1,TRBJ2-7,CASSRGGGGYEQYF
TRBV28,TRBJ2-5,CASSSSRGGVEETQYF
TRBV6-6,TRBJ2-1,CASSYGLAGAENEQFF
TRBV28,TRBJ2-3,CASRTHTDTQYF
TRBV7-2,TRBJ2-7,CASSLRWGQTYEQYF
TRBV4-1,TRBJ2-5,CASSQVSREGTQYF
TRBV19,TRBJ2-5,CASSITVLETQYF
TRBV18,TRBJ2-5,CASSLLQETQYF
TRBV5-1,TRBJ2-7,CASSDRTSGGLPYEQYF
TRBV2,TRBJ1-5,CASSSLDRDQPQHF
TRBV19,TRBJ1-1,CASSIGGGLNDRGDTEAFF
TRBV29-1,TRBJ2-1,CSVEGGQGARLGEQFF
TRBV18,TRBJ2-3,CASSPPGLAGGLTDTQYF
TRBV4-1,TRBJ1-2,CASSQDLGRGYTF
TRBV5-1,TRBJ2-5,CASSPGQGSSETQYF
TRBV18,TRBJ1-4,CASSPQRTNEKLFF
TRBV14,TRBJ2-7,CASSHMYQGAYEQYF
TRBV6-5,TRBJ2-5,CASSVAAHRQETQYF